This T cell receptor beta chain appears in the sequencing data of a study of blood T cell repertoires in COVID-19. Study summary: There were acute and convalescent COVID-19 samples, and they came from the United States, Italy and Spain. The cDNA or gDNA used as material had been derived from T cells, B-cell-depleted T cells, or PBMCs.

Trimming at V came to 5 bases and at J to 2 bases, leaving 5 bases not matched to a gene. This CDR3 is built from 15 residues. Germline V lookup: CDR1 PRHDT, CDR2 FYEKMQ (reference sequence). Original methodology: Counts of nucleated cells, estimated from reference gene primer amplification, were obtained. This table comes from immunoSEQ multiplex PCR, and its TCRdb copy is limited to in-frame clones, with some not included. The DNA gave D and trimming, while V, J and clone size come from that table. Found here are around 450,000 clones, around nine tenths of them singletons; the top ten hold about 4.5%.

This clonotype originated in a woman in her twenties or thirties with acute or convalescent COVID-19. Sequenced material: peripheral blood. V and J are TRBV13 and TRBJ2-5, with 10 bases identical to TRBD2. CDR3 coding DNA: TGTGCCAGCAGCGCCAGGACTAGCGGACAAGAGACCCAGTACTTC. Residues: CASSARTSGQETQYF.